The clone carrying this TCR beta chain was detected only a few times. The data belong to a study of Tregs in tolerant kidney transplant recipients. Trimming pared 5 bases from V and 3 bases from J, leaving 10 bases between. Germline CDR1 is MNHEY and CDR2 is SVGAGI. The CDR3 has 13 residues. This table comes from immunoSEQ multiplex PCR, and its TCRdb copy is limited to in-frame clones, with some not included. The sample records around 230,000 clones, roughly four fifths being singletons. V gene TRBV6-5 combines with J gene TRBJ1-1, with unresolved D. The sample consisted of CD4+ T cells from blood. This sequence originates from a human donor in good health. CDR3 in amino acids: CASSRMGYTEAFF. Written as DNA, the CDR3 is TGTGCCAGCAGTCGAATGGGGTACACTGAAGCTTTCTTT.